This TCR beta chain emerged from a study of blood T cell repertoires in COVID-19. Clones were sequenced by immunoSEQ multiplex PCR, and TCRdb holds only the in-frame ones, with some missing. The sample yields about 170,000 clones, about 83% seen once. The ends lost 3 bases at V and 7 bases at J; junction bases unmatched: 7. CDR3 length: 15 amino acids. Germline values: CDR1 MNHGY, CDR2 SVAAGI. The material sequenced was peripheral blood. This rearrangement joins TRBV6-9 to TRBJ2-4; the match to TRBD1 covers 9 bases. The clonotype originates from a woman aged 80 or older with COVID-19, enrolled during active disease. Written as DNA, the CDR3 is TGTGCCAGCAGTTACCGCGACAGGGGGGCTAACATTCAGTACTTC. Translated, it gives CASSYRDRGANIQYF.